The 27 T cell receptor beta chains in this list originate from one sample, sequenced in a study of identical twins. TCRdb redid the calling of the 5' RACE reads with MiXCR, one entry per CDR3 protein. The sample lists about 530,000 distinct CDR3 sequences, approximately 20% occurring once. The same specimen was also included in a second study, on yellow fever vaccine responses in identical twins.

The sample was CD4+ T cells sorted from blood. The receptors stem from a woman younger than 35 in good health.

This clonotype was seen a few times. This chain links TRBV12-3 or TRBV12-4 with TRBJ2-3; a weak D match, TRBD1 (6 bases). V was pared by 6 bases and J by 3 bases, with 19 bases between. The CDR3 has 16 residues. CDR3 protein: CASRFLQGRGTDTQYF. Here the CDR3 DNA reads TGTGCCAGCAGATTTTTACAGGGACGAGGGACAGATACGCAGTATTTT.

This clonotype was recorded a few times. V usage is TRBV6-1 and J usage is TRBJ1-2; possible D gene TRBD1, 5 bases. Germline CDR1 MNHNS, CDR2 SASEGT. Trimming took 6 bases from V and 8 from J, leaving 19 bases between them. This CDR3 has 14 amino acids. The CDR3 nucleotides read TGTGCCAGCAGGGGACGGGACGCCTCTTCCGGCTACACCTTC. Amino acids: CASRGRDASSGYTF.

The V call is TRBV20-1, the J call TRBJ2-1; 9 bases line up with TRBD2. Germline CDR1 DFQATT, CDR2 SNEGSKA (reference sequence). V lost 1 base and J lost 3; bases outside the gene matches: 4. The CDR3 runs to 15 residues. The CDR3 loop reads CSARGAGGNYNEQFF. The CDR3 DNA sequence: TGCAGTGCTAGAGGGGCGGGAGGGAACTACAATGAGCAGTTCTTC.

V is TRBV20-1 and J is TRBJ2-5; 11 bases are a match to TRBD1. This CDR3 is built from 14 residues. V shed 5 bases, J shed 5 bases, and the junction held 7 bases outside the gene matches. The V gene's germline CDR1 is DFQATT and CDR2 SNEGSKA (reference sequence). The CDR3: CSAPGQGAGETQYF. CDR3 nucleotides: TGCAGTGCTCCCGGACAGGGGGCGGGTGAGACCCAGTACTTC.

In this sample, this clonotype turned up many times. Here the CDR3 reads CASSFGGTEAFF. Written as DNA, the CDR3 is TGTGCCAGCAGTTTTGGGGGCACTGAAGCTTTCTTT. This chain connects TRBV12-3 or TRBV12-4 to TRBJ1-1; the D gene is possibly TRBD1 (5 bases). The CDR3 totals 12 residues. Trimming took off 3 bases at V and 4 bases at J, with 6 bases between the two ends.

The chain recombines TRBV29-1 with TRBJ2-7; 11 bases match TRBD2. The J segment lost 3 bases and the V segment lost 3 bases, leaving 1 base of the junction unmatched. This CDR3 contains 13 residues. From germline, CDR1 is SQVTM and CDR2 ANQGSEA. CDR3 in amino acids: CSVDGTSGYEQYF. CDR3 DNA sequence: TGCAGCGTTGACGGGACTAGCGGCTACGAGCAGTACTTC.

The chain employs TRBV4-2 and TRBJ2-5, with 16 bases matching TRBD2. The CDR3 has 19 amino acids. The germline CDR1 and CDR2 sequences are LGHNA and YNFKEQ. The junction had 9 bases not matched to a gene; V was cut back by 1 base and J by 4 bases. The CDR3 region is CASSQVWGTSGGDRETQYF. For the CDR3, the DNA is TGTGCCAGCAGCCAAGTTTGGGGGACTAGCGGGGGGGATCGAGAGACCCAGTACTTC.

This chain uses TRBV28 with TRBJ2-7; no clear D gene. This CDR3 spans 16 amino acids. V lost 5 bases and J 0 bases, leaving 17 bases between the germline ends. CDR1 and CDR2 (germline): MDHEN, SYDVKM. The CDR3 sequence is CASSPLDASFSYEQYF. The CDR3 DNA reads TGTGCCAGCAGTCCCTTGGACGCCTCATTCTCCTACGAGCAGTACTTC.

This rearrangement joins TRBV28 to TRBJ2-7; D unclear. Germline V gene data show CDR1 as MDHEN and CDR2 as SYDVKM. This CDR3 is built from 14 residues. With 6 bases removed from V and 3 bases from J, the gap between germline ends came to 15 bases. The CDR3 is CASSPSYPLYEQYF. CDR3 sequence (DNA): TGTGCCAGCAGCCCGTCCTACCCCCTCTACGAGCAGTACTTC.

The V gene is TRBV7-9, the J gene TRBJ2-3; TRBD2 agrees at 8 bases. Germline V gene data show CDR1 as SEHNR and CDR2 as FQNEAQ (reference sequence). Losses at the gene ends were 1 base for V and 6 bases for J; bases not matched to a gene: 6. This CDR3 is 15 amino acids long. The CDR3 loop reads CASSLGTSPLDTQYF. As DNA, the CDR3 is TGTGCCAGCAGCTTAGGGACTAGCCCCTTGGATACGCAGTATTTT.

Here the CDR3 reads CSAALAGGVSSYNEQFF. The CDR3 coding sequence is TGCAGTGCCGCCCTAGCGGGAGGCGTGAGCTCCTACAATGAGCAGTTCTTC. The rearrangement uses TRBV20-1 and TRBJ2-1, with 11 bases aligning to TRBD2. V trimming: 6 bases; J trimming: 0 bases; junction bases outside the gene matches: 10. This CDR3 spans 17 amino acids. CDR1 is DFQATT, CDR2 SNEGSKA, per germline (reference sequence).

A few counts support this clonotype. V and J are TRBV12-3 or TRBV12-4 and TRBJ2-2, with D perhaps being TRBD1 or TRBD2 (6 bases each). This CDR3 is built from 15 residues. V shed 7 bases and J shed 6 bases, with 18 bases lying between them. The CDR3 DNA reads TGTGCCAGCAACCCGGGGGCAGGTATTTCCGGGGAGCTGTTTTTT. It translates to CASNPGAGISGELFF.

The rearrangement uses TRBV4-1 and TRBJ2-2; 9 nucleotides line up with TRBD2. Germline V gives CDR1 MGHRA, CDR2 YSYEKL. The ends lost 4 bases at V and 5 bases at J; junction bases unmatched: 11. This CDR3 comprises 17 residues. The chain's CDR3 is CASSLRTGTSLTGELFF. The CDR3 DNA reads as TGCGCCAGCAGCCTGAGAACCGGGACTAGCCTGACCGGGGAGCTGTTTTTT.

The J gene is TRBJ2-1, the V gene TRBV9; D ambiguous. V was pared by 0 bases and J by 9 bases, with 4 bases between. Per the germline V gene, CDR1 is SGDLS and CDR2 is YYNGEE. This CDR3 contains 11 residues. In nucleotides, the CDR3 is TGTGCCAGCAGCGTAGGGACTGAGCAGTTCTTC. The encoded protein is CASSVGTEQFF.

This clonotype was counted between two and nine times. This chain joins TRBV12-3 or TRBV12-4 and TRBJ2-5; either TRBD1 or TRBD2 may fit D (6 bases each). This CDR3 region has 15 residues. V lost 1 base and J lost 4, with 13 bases in between. The CDR3 spells CASSLGGAGGETQYF. For the CDR3, the DNA is TGTGCCAGCAGTTTAGGGGGGGCTGGGGGAGAGACCCAGTACTTC.

The chain uses TRBV7-9 and TRBJ2-1; 9 bases line up with TRBD2. Germline-derived CDR1 and CDR2 are SEHNR and FQNEAQ (reference sequence). V gave up 5 bases and J gave up 6 bases; unmatched junction bases: 8. The CDR3 contains 15 residues. In DNA, the CDR3 is TGTGCCAGCAGCCTCGGAGGAGCGGGAGGCAATGAGCAGTTCTTC. Amino acids: CASSLGGAGGNEQFF.

The rearrangement links TRBV20-1 to TRBJ2-7, with D possibly TRBD2 on 5 matching bases. This CDR3 contains 13 residues. V was shortened by 6 bases and J by 0 bases, with 12 bases between the two germline ends. CDR1 DFQATT and CDR2 SNEGSKA come from the germline V gene (reference sequence). CDR3 loop: CSAKDDYSYEQYV. The CDR3 DNA follows: TGCAGTGCCAAGGACGACTACTCCTACGAGCAGTACGTC.

This clonotype was detected a few times. The gene calls are TRBV5-1 and TRBJ2-3; 9 positions match TRBD2. This CDR3 is built from 16 residues. V gave up 3 bases and J gave up 2 bases; unmatched junction bases: 7. Germline CDR1 reads SGHRS; CDR2 reads YFSETQ. The CDR3 loop reads CASSSTSGTFTDTQYF. In DNA, the CDR3 is TGCGCCAGCAGCTCGACTAGCGGCACTTTCACAGATACGCAGTATTTT.

The rearrangement uses TRBV6-1 and TRBJ2-1; D is unresolved. Germline CDR1 MNHNS, CDR2 SASEGT. The CDR3 loop spans 14 amino acids. V was clipped by 4 bases and J by 3 bases, with 10 bases between them. The CDR3 loop reads CASSAPPYYNEQFF. The CDR3 coding sequence is TGTGCCAGCAGTGCCCCGCCGTACTACAATGAGCAGTTCTTC.

In this sample, this clonotype turned up a few times. The V gene is TRBV18, the J gene TRBJ2-1; weak D call: TRBD2 (5 bases). Trimming removed 3 bases at V and 0 bases at J, with 9 bases between. The CDR3 extends over 15 amino acids. The germline V gene encodes CDR1 KGHSH and CDR2 LQKENI. The CDR3 DNA is TGTGCCAGCTCACCCCTAGGGAGCTCCTACAATGAGCAGTTCTTC. This codes for CASSPLGSSYNEQFF.

This clonotype was observed a handful of times. The chain is built from TRBV20-1 and TRBJ2-2, with 7 positions matching TRBD2. V shed 6 bases, J shed 2 bases, and the junction held 6 bases outside the gene matches. The CDR3 is 14 residues long. CDR1 is DFQATT, CDR2 SNEGSKA, per germline (reference sequence). CDR3 DNA: TGCAGTGCCGGGGACTACACCAACACCGGGGAGCTGTTTTTT. Translated: CSAGDYTNTGELFF.

J is TRBJ2-2 and V is TRBV5-1; D is uncertain. CDR1 is SGHRS, CDR2 YFSETQ, per germline. V lost 8 bases, J lost 5 bases, and 19 bases lay in between. This CDR3 spans 15 amino acids. CDR3 residues: CASAGPTQRTGELFF. CDR3 nucleotide sequence: TGCGCCAGTGCCGGGCCGACCCAACGAACCGGGGAGCTGTTTTTT.

The V and J genes are TRBV12-3 or TRBV12-4 and TRBJ2-1, with 12 bases fitting TRBD2. This CDR3 spans 16 amino acids. Trimming at V came to 5 bases and at J to 7 bases, leaving 9 bases not matched to a gene. The CDR3 bases are TGTGCCAGCAGTCTACGACTAGCGGGAGCTGGGAATGAGCAGTTCTTC. Encoded protein: CASSLRLAGAGNEQFF.

This clonotype was observed a few times. The chain has TRBV10-3 and TRBJ1-1; TRBD1 matches 8 bases. V shed 6 bases, J shed 7 bases, and the junction held 7 bases outside the gene matches. Germline V lookup: CDR1 ENHRY, CDR2 SYGVKD. The length of the CDR3 is 13 residues. CDR3 protein: CAISHRGGHEAFF. CDR3 sequence (DNA): TGTGCCATCAGCCACAGGGGGGGTCATGAAGCTTTCTTT.

This clonotype was observed many times. This rearrangement joins TRBV10-3 to TRBJ2-1; TRBD2 matches 10 bases. J gave up 8 bases and V 3 bases, and 4 bases lay outside the gene matches. The CDR3 is 14 amino acids. Per the germline V gene, CDR1 is ENHRY and CDR2 is SYGVKD. The CDR3 protein is CAISDASGSDEQFF. DNA of the CDR3: TGTGCCATCAGTGACGCTAGCGGGAGCGATGAGCAGTTCTTC.

The chain joins TRBV7-9 to TRBJ2-3, with D perhaps matching TRBD1 (7 bases). The CDR3 is 14 amino acids. The V gene's germline CDR1 is SEHNR and CDR2 FQNEAQ (reference sequence). Trimming shortened V by 5 bases and J by 5 bases, and 14 bases separated the two germline ends. In DNA, the CDR3 is TGTGCCAGCAGCGCCCCAGGGGGGCAAGATACGCAGTATTTT. As protein: CASSAPGGQDTQYF.

The chain couples TRBV7-9 to TRBJ1-5; weak D call: TRBD1 (5 bases). This CDR3 has 13 amino acids. Germline CDR1 SEHNR, CDR2 FQNEAQ (reference sequence). V lost 6 bases to trimming and J lost 5 bases, with 11 bases between them. The CDR3 sequence: CASSTSRDQPQHF. The CDR3 nucleotides read TGTGCCAGCAGTACGAGCAGGGATCAGCCCCAGCATTTT.